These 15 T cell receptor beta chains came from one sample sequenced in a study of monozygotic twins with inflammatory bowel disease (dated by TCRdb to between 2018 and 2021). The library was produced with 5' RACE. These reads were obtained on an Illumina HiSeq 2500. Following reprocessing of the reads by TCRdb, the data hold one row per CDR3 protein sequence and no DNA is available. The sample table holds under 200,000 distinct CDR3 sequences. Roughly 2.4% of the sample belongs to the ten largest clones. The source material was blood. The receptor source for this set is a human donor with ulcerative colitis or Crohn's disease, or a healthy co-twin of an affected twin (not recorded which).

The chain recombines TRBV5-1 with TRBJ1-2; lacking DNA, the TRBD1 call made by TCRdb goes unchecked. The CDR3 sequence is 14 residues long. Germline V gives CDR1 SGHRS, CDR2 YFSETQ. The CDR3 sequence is CASSSGPGDDGYTF.

The CDR3 protein is CASSLGGSTEAFF. The rearrangement joins TRBV5-1 to TRBJ1-1; TCRdb's assignment of TRBD1 cannot be checked, as there is no DNA. CDR3 length: 13 amino acids. Germline V gives CDR1 SGHRS, CDR2 YFSETQ.

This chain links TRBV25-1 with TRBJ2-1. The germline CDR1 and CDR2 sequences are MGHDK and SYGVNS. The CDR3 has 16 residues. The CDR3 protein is CASSEWNGQPYNEQFF.

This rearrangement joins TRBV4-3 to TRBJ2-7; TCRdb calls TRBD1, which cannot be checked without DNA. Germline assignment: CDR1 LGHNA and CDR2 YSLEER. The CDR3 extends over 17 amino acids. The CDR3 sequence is CASSQDGGGPPPYEQYF.

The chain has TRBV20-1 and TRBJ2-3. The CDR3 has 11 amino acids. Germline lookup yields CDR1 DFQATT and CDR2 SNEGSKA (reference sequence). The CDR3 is CSAPALGTQYF.

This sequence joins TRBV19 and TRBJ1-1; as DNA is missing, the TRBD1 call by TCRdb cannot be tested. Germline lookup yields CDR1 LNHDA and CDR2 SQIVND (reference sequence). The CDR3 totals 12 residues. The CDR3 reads CASSTLGTEAFF.

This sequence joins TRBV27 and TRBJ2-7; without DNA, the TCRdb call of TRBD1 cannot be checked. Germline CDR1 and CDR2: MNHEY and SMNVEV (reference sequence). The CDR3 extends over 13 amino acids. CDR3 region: CASGRGGTYEQYF.

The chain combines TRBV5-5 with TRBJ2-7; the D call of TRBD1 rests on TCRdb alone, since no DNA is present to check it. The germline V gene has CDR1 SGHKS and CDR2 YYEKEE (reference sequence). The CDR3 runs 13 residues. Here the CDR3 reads CASSLYRADEQYF. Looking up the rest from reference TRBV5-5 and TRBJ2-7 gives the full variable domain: DAGVTQSPTHLIKTRGQQVTLRCSPISGHKSVSWYQQVLGQGPQFIFQYYEKEERGRGNFPDRFSARQFPNYSSELNVNALLLGDSALYLCASSLYRADEQYFGPGTRLTVT.

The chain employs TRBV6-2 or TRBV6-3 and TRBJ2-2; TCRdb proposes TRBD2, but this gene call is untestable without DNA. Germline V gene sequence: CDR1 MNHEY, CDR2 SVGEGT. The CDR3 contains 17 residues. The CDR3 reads CASSYGLAGTNTGELFF.

CDR3 residues: CSAREVSAYEQYF. The V gene is TRBV20-1, the J gene TRBJ2-7. This CDR3 is built from 13 residues. The V gene's germline CDR1 is DFQATT and CDR2 SNEGSKA (reference sequence).

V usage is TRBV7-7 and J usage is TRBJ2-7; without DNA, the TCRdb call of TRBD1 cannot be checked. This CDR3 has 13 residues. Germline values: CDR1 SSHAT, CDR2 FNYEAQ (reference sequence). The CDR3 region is CASSLRRGYEQYF.

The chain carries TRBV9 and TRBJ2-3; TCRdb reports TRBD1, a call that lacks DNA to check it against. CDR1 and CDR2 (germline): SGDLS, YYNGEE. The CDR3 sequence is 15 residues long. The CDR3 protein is CASSVPGPGRDTQYF.

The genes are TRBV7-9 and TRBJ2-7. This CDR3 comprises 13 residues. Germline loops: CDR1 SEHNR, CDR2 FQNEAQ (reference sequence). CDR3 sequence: CASSSRLSYEQYF.

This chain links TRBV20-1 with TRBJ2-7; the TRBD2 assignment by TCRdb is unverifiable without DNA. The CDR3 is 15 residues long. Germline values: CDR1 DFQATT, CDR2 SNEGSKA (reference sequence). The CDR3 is CSARGDLHSSYEQYF.

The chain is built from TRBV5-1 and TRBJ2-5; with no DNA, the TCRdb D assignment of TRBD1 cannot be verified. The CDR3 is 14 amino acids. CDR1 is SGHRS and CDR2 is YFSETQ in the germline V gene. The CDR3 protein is CASRLQGAQETQYF.